The entry that follows covers one T cell receptor (beta chain) sequence. Treatment here: oral pan-JAK inhibitor, 5-10 mg twice daily. Sequencing used cDNA as its template, made by extracting RNA and reverse transcribing it. Profiled with immunoSEQ multiplex PCR; TCRdb holds only in-frame clones, not every one. The sample comprises about 140,000 clones, approximately 85% of which are singletons, and around 25% rests with the top ten. This entry is derived from a study of CD8+ T cells in alopecia areata. The CDR3 contains 16 residues. The sequencing used CD8+ T cells sorted from blood, collected at week 4, from a patient treated with tofacitinib. The clonotype was recovered from a human donor with alopecia areata. The chain employs TRBV21-1 and TRBJ2-1; the D call TRBD1 from the table was never checked on the DNA. TRBV21-1 is designated a pseudogene. CDR3 nucleotide sequence: TGTGCCAGGGAGACAGGGGGCGTAAGATCCTACAATGAGCAGTTCTTC. This sequence encodes CARETGGVRSYNEQFF.